This passage covers 13 T cell receptor beta chains from one sample sequenced in a study of blood T cell repertoires in COVID-19. Sequenced by immunoSEQ multiplex PCR; TCRdb stores in-frame clones only, minus some. There are 85,000 to 95,000 clones in the sample; about nine tenths occur only once, and about 3.9% lies in the top ten. Sample: peripheral blood. The receptors come from a woman aged 50 to 60 in a cohort sampled during active COVID-19.

V and J are TRBV9 and TRBJ2-5, with 8 bases aligning to TRBD2. Germline assignment: CDR1 SGDLS and CDR2 YYNGEE. The junction had 10 bases not matched to a gene; V was cut back by 0 bases and J by 3 bases. The CDR3 is made up of 17 amino acids. CDR3 nucleotides: TGTGCCAGCAGCGTAGGGAACGTAGGTAGCGGGGAAGAGACCCAGTACTTC. Its translation: CASSVGNVGSGEETQYF.

CDR3: CASSGIWGKTGGPLEFGYTF. In nucleotides, the CDR3 is TGTGCCAGCAGCGGAATTTGGGGGAAAACAGGGGGCCCCCTCGAGTTTGGCTACACCTTC. The chain couples TRBV9 to TRBJ1-2, with 9 bases that match TRBD1. This CDR3 region has 20 residues. V shed 3 bases and J 7 bases; nucleotides not matched to a gene: 25. Germline CDR1 and CDR2: SGDLS and YYNGEE.

This chain uses TRBV11-2 with TRBJ2-7; D not certain. CDR1 is SGHAT, CDR2 FQNNGV, per germline. V was trimmed by 5 bases and J by 5 bases, leaving 16 bases between them. The CDR3 has 14 amino acids. In DNA form, the CDR3 reads TGTGCCAGCAGCCCGCAGGTCCTGCCGGACGAGCAGTACTTC. Its protein is CASSPQVLPDEQYF.

This chain joins TRBV5-1 and TRBJ1-2; D ambiguous. The germline CDR1 and CDR2 sequences are SGHRS and YFSETQ. The V and J ends lost 6 bases and 2 bases respectively, with 14 bases between them. The length of the CDR3 is 14 residues. The CDR3 region is CASIPGSSNYGYTF. DNA for the CDR3: TGCGCCAGCATACCCGGGAGCTCCAACTATGGCTACACCTTC.

The chain links TRBV24-1 to TRBJ2-7; 8 bases are shared with TRBD2. Germline V gives CDR1 KGHDR, CDR2 SFDVKD. The CDR3 runs to 15 residues. J was trimmed by 5 bases and V by 1 base; bases with no gene match: 6. In DNA, the CDR3 is TGTGCCACCAGTGATTTCGCGGGAGGAAAGGACGAGCAGTACTTC. It codes for CATSDFAGGKDEQYF.

V usage is TRBV6-4 and J usage is TRBJ2-2, with TRBD1 identical over 7 bases. The CDR3 is made up of 17 amino acids. Germline CDR1 MRHNA, CDR2 SNTAGT. Losses at the gene ends were 3 bases for V and 5 bases for J; bases not matched to a gene: 12. The CDR3 loop is CASSDYARTGGTGELFF. CDR3 in DNA: TGTGCCAGCAGTGATTATGCCAGGACAGGAGGAACCGGGGAGCTGTTTTTT.

The chain combines TRBV5-1 with TRBJ2-2; TRBD1 might be the D (5 bases). The CDR3 is 15 residues long. Germline V lookup: CDR1 SGHRS, CDR2 YFSETQ. V dropped 4 bases and J dropped 7 bases, with 17 bases sitting between them. The CDR3 region is CASSDGARYIGELFF. DNA of the CDR3: TGCGCCAGCAGCGATGGGGCCCGATACATCGGGGAGCTGTTTTTT.

The rearrangement uses TRBV5-1 and TRBJ2-5, with D perhaps TRBD1 (6 bases). The CDR3 sequence is 14 residues long. Germline V CDR1 and CDR2: SGHRS, YFSETQ. V dropped 4 bases and J dropped 2 bases, with 12 bases sitting between them. Here the CDR3 DNA reads TGCGCCAGCAGCCTAGGACAGAGTCAAGAGACCCAGTACTTC. This gives the protein CASSLGQSQETQYF.

The chain employs TRBV10-2 and TRBJ1-4, with 8 bases matching TRBD1. The V gene end was trimmed by 7 bases and the J gene end by 3 bases; junction bases not matched to a gene: 7. The CDR3 has 15 amino acids. Looked up from germline, CDR1 is WSHSY and CDR2 is SAAADI. CDR3: CASTFRQGPNEKLFF. The CDR3 region has the DNA TGCGCCAGCACTTTTCGACAGGGGCCTAATGAAAAACTGTTTTTT.

This sequence joins TRBV2 and TRBJ2-1; D is uncertain. The V end lost 10 bases, the J end lost 0 bases, and 13 bases lay between the germline ends. Germline V gene sequence: CDR1 SNHLY, CDR2 FYNNEI. The CDR3 has 14 residues. The CDR3 region has the DNA TGTGCCATTACTCCCTCGAGCTCCTACAATGAGCAGTTCTTC. It translates to CAITPSSSYNEQFF. The whole variable domain, remainder taken from reference TRBV2 and TRBJ2-1, is EPEVTQTPSHQVTQMGQEVILRCVPISNHLYFYWYRQILGQKVEFLVSFYNNEISEKSEIFDDQFSVERPDGSNFTLKIRSTKLEDSAMYFCAITPSSSYNEQFFGPGTRLTVL.

In DNA, the CDR3 is TGCAGCTCTGTGGAGGGTTCCTACAATGAGCAGTTCTTC. Residues: CSSVEGSYNEQFF. V is TRBV29-1 and J is TRBJ2-1, with D maybe TRBD2 (6 bases). The CDR3 has 13 amino acids. V dropped 8 bases and J dropped 1 base, with 12 bases sitting between them. Germline CDR1 is SQVTM and CDR2 is ANQGSEA.

The table lists this clone with a few counts. The V call is TRBV6-1, the J call TRBJ2-5; weak D call: TRBD2 (6 bases). CDR1 MNHNS and CDR2 SASEGT come from the germline V gene. The ends were cut back, 1 base at V and 5 bases at J, with 23 bases in the middle. CDR3 length: 18 residues. The CDR3 DNA follows: TGTGCCAGCAGTGAAGTATGGTTAGCGGAAAGGAGGCGGGAGACCCAGTACTTC. Its translation is CASSEVWLAERRRETQYF.

CDR3 amino acids: CASSEIGKNIQYF. CDR3 nucleotide sequence: TGTGCCAGCAGTGAAATCGGCAAAAACATTCAGTACTTC. The genes are TRBV6-1 and TRBJ2-4; D is undetermined. This CDR3 has 13 residues. V lost 2 bases to trimming and J lost 3 bases, with 5 bases between them. CDR1 is MNHNS, CDR2 SASEGT, per germline.